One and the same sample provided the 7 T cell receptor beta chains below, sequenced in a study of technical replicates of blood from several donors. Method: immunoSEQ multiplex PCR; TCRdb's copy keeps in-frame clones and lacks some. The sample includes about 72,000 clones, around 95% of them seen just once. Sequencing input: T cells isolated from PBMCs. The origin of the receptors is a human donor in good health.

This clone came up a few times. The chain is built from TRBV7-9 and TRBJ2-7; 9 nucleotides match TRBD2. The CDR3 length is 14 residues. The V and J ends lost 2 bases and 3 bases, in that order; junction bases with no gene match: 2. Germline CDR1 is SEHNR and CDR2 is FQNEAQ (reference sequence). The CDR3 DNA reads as TGTGCCAGCAGCTTACTAGCGGGGAACTACGAGCAGTACTTC. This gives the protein CASSLLAGNYEQYF.

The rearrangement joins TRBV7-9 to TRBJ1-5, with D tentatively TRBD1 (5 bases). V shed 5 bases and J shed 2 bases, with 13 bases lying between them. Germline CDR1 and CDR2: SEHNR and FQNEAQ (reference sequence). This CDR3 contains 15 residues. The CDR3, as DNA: TGTGCCAGCAGCCCCCAGGGTACGGGCAATCAGCCCCAGCATTTT. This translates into CASSPQGTGNQPQHF.

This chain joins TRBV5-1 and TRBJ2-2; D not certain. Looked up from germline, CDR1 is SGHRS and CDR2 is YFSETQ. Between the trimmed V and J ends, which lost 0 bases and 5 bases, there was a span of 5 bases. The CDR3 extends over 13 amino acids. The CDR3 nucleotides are TGCGCCAGCAGCTTGGTTACTACCGGGGAGCTGTTTTTT. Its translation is CASSLVTTGELFF.

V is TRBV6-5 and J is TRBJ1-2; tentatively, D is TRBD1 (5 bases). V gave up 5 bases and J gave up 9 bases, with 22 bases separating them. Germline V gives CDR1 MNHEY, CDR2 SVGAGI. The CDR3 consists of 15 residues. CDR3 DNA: TGTGCCAGCAGTACAGCCTATAGCGGGGGTTTTAGCTACACCTTC. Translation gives CASSTAYSGGFSYTF.

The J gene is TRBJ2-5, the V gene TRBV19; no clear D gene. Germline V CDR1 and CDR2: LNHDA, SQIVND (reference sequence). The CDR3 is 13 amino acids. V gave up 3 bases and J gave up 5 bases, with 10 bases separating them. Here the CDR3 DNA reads TGTGCCAGTAGTATGCGGATGAGGGAGACCCAGTACTTC. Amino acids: CASSMRMRETQYF.

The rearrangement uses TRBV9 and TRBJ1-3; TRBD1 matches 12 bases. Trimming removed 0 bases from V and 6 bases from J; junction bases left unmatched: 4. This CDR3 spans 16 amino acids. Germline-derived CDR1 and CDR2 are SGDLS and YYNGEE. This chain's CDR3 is CASSVGPGQGANTIYF. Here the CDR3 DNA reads TGTGCCAGCAGCGTAGGCCCGGGACAGGGGGCAAACACCATATATTTT. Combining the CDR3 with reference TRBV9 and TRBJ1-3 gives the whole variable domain DSGVTQTPKHLITATGQRVTLRCSPRSGDLSVYWYQQSLDQGLQFLIQYYNGEERAKGNILERFSAQQFPDLHSELNLSSLELGDSALYFCASSVGPGQGANTIYFGEGSWLTVV.

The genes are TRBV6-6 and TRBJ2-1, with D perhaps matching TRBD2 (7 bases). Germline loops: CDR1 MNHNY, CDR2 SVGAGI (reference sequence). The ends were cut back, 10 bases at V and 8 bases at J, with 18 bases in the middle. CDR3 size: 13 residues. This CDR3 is CATEGGAIDEQFF. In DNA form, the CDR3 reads TGTGCCACCGAAGGGGGGGCGATCGATGAGCAGTTCTTC.